The present T cell receptor beta chain was sequenced within a study of early T cells in non-severe SARS-CoV-2 infection. Points from the study as a whole: The matching step, a VDJdb search, favored anti-spike CD8 responses and missed private and CD4 specificities.

In this sample, this clonotype turned up many times. Its cognate antigen is unknown. The CDR3 is made up of 16 amino acids. Trimming shortened V by 6 bases and J by 4 bases, and 22 bases separated the two germline ends. CDR1 is DFQATT, CDR2 SNEGSKA, per germline (reference sequence). Unique molecular identifiers tagged individual cDNA molecules. From the 5' RACE reads, TCRdb called clonotypes with MiXCR, one entry per CDR3 protein. The sample holds about 50,000 distinct CDR3 sequences; roughly 16% are singletons and the top ten take 4.1%. The clonotype comes from an adult who was a healthcare worker with PCR-confirmed SARS-CoV-2 infection or an uninfected control (not recorded which). The sequences come from whole blood, collected at baseline. The chain uses TRBV20-1 and TRBJ2-1; no clear D gene. The CDR3 region has the DNA TGCAGTGCCAATGTTCGGTCTTTGCTGGGTTACAATGAGCAGTTCTTC. Its translation: CSANVRSLLGYNEQFF.